This T cell receptor beta chain was sequenced for a study of regulatory T cells in long-lasting Graves disease. Study-wide results and caveats: Favoring TRBV28, TRBJ1-2 and TRBJ2-5 was a feature seen in persistent disease.

CDR1 and CDR2 from the germline V gene are SGHAT and FQNNGV. CDR3 size: 14 residues. V was trimmed by 8 bases and J by 2 bases, leaving 15 bases between them. CDR3-region Arm-PCR and iRepertoire HTBI primers produced the TCR beta libraries. One entry per CDR3 protein results from TCRdb running MiXCR on the multiplex PCR reads. Of 650,000 to 850,000 distinct CDR3 sequences listed, 25% to 30% were seen once; the top ten hold roughly 41%. As to time point: persistent/refractory GD, antithyroid drugs over 5 years with positive TRAb. Scientists built the TCR library using RNA that was extracted from PBMCs. Tubes containing EDTA received around 9.9 milliliters of drawn peripheral blood. Regarding this clonotype: Its antigen remains unknown.

The material sequenced was peripheral blood mononuclear cells (PBMCs), taken when the disease was refractory, from a patient treated with antithyroid drugs. The sequence came from a female donor with Graves disease. The chain recombines TRBV11-2 with TRBJ1-1, with D maybe TRBD1 (6 bases). CDR3 bases: TGTGCCAGCGGCTCCACAGGGACCAACACTGAAGCTTTCTTT. Its translation: CASGSTGTNTEAFF.